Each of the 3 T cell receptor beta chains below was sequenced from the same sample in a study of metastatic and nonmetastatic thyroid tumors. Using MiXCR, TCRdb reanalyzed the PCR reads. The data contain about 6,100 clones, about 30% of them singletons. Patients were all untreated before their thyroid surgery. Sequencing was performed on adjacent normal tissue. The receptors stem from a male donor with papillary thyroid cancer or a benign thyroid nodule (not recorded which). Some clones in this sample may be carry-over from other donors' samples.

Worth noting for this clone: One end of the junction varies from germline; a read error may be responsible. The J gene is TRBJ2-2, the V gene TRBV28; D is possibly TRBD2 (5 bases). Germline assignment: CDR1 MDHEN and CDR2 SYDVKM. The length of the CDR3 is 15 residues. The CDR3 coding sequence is TGTGCCAGCAGCCGGGATACCCTAGAGACCGGGCAGCTGTTTTTT. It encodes CASSRDTLETGQLFF.

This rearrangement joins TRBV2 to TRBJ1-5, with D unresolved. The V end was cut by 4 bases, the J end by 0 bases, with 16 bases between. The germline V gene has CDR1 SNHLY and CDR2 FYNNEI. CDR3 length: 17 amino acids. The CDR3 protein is CASSAPQEIDSNQPQHF. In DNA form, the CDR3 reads TGTGCCAGCAGTGCCCCCCAGGAGATCGATAGCAATCAGCCCCAGCATTTT.

This CDR3 reads CASSIQSNTGELFF. The CDR3 DNA is TGTGCCAGTAGTATTCAGTCGAACACCGGGGAGCTGTTTTTT. The chain recombines TRBV19 with TRBJ2-2; the D is unclear. Trimming cost V 3 bases and J 0 bases, with 5 bases left between them. The CDR3 is 14 residues long. Germline V gene lookup returns CDR1 LNHDA and CDR2 SQIVND (reference sequence).